The next 7 T cell receptor beta chains were all read from a single sample in a study of blood T cell repertoires in COVID-19. Profiled with immunoSEQ multiplex PCR; TCRdb holds only in-frame clones, not every one. The data contain some 450,000 clones, 80% to 90% of them seen just once; the ten biggest clones take up 0.7% to 0.85%. The sample consisted of peripheral blood. These receptors originate from a man between 18 and 35 years old with COVID-19, enrolled during active disease.

Only a few counts were recorded for this clone. The rearrangement joins TRBV19 to TRBJ2-2, with D possibly being TRBD2 (7 bases). CDR1 and CDR2 (germline): LNHDA, SQIVND (reference sequence). CDR3 length equals 16 residues. V lost 6 bases and J 2 bases, leaving 16 bases between the germline ends. CDR3 DNA: TGTGCCAGTAGCATGGGAGGGGGTGAAAACACCGGGGAGCTGTTTTTT. Translation gives CASSMGGGENTGELFF.

J is TRBJ1-3 and V is TRBV13; 7 nucleotides match TRBD1. V was pared by 5 bases and J by 0 bases, with 10 bases of the junction left unmatched. This CDR3 contains 17 residues. The germline CDR1 and CDR2 sequences are PRHDT and FYEKMQ (reference sequence). The CDR3 DNA is TGTGCCAGCAGCATCTTTGACAGGGTTAGCTCTGGAAACACCATATATTTT. It codes for CASSIFDRVSSGNTIYF.

The chain uses TRBV13 and TRBJ2-2; 8 nucleotides match TRBD2. The CDR3 extends over 16 amino acids. Per germline, CDR1 PRHDT and CDR2 FYEKMQ (reference sequence). V was clipped by 1 base and J by 5 bases; unmatched bases: 6. The CDR3 DNA reads TGTGCCAGCAGCTTAGCCGGGACTAGGGAGACCGGGGAGCTGTTTTTT. Protein product: CASSLAGTRETGELFF.

This rearrangement joins TRBV19 to TRBJ2-5, with a weak D call TRBD2 (5 bases). Trimming stripped 3 bases from V and 5 bases from J, with 16 bases between. The CDR3 extends over 15 amino acids. Germline V gene lookup returns CDR1 LNHDA and CDR2 SQIVND (reference sequence). The CDR3 reads CASSMRVPLKETQYF. CDR3 coding DNA: TGTGCCAGTAGTATGAGGGTTCCCCTAAAGGAGACCCAGTACTTC.

The chain has TRBV19 and TRBJ1-5; D call uncertain. V shed 5 bases and J shed 3 bases, with 5 bases lying between them. CDR3 length: 12 amino acids. Germline CDR1 and CDR2: LNHDA and SQIVND (reference sequence). CDR3 DNA: TGTGCCAGTAGTCTACTCAATCAGCCCCAGCATTTT. This codes for CASSLLNQPQHF. Supplemented by reference TRBV19 and TRBJ1-5, the full variable domain reads DGGITQSPKYLFRKEGQNVTLSCEQNLNHDAMYWYRQDPGQGLRLIYYSQIVNDFQKGDIAEGYSVSREKKESFPLTVTSAQKNPTAFYLCASSLLNQPQHFGDGTRLSIL.

The V and J genes are TRBV12-3 or TRBV12-4 and TRBJ2-5; 9 bases are a match to TRBD1. With V trimmed by 6 bases and J by 2 bases, 1 base remained unmatched. CDR3 length: 13 amino acids. The CDR3 DNA reads as TGTGCCAGCAGGACAGGGGGGCAAGAGACCCAGTACTTC. As protein: CASRTGGQETQYF.

The sample holds one count of this clone. This chain joins TRBV27 and TRBJ1-1; the D is unclear. V was clipped by 2 bases and J by 4 bases, with 17 bases between them. This CDR3 contains 16 residues. Germline assignment: CDR1 MNHEY and CDR2 SMNVEV (reference sequence). The CDR3 here is CASSLRRTAAVTEAFF. CDR3 bases: TGTGCCAGCAGTTTACGGCGGACTGCGGCGGTCACTGAAGCTTTCTTT.